These 11 T cell receptor beta chains originate from one sample sequenced in a study of cytomegalovirus exposure and HLA in healthy donors. Use of 60 Vbeta and 13 Jbeta primers characterized the PCR. Here immunoSEQ multiplex PCR was the method, and the copy in TCRdb shows in-frame clones only, minus some. Its table records about 74,000 clones. Sequencing was performed on PBMCs. These receptors were collected from a female donor in good health and CMV-seropositive.

The rearrangement uses TRBV6-5 and TRBJ2-7; D may be TRBD1 (6 bases). Trimming cost V 6 bases and J 5 bases, with 17 bases left between them. The germline V gene encodes CDR1 MNHEY and CDR2 SVGAGI. This CDR3 region has 14 residues. The CDR3 DNA reads TGTGCCAGCAGCCCAGGGGAACCCTTTGACGAGCAGTACTTC. It encodes CASSPGEPFDEQYF.

The chain has TRBV5-1 and TRBJ2-1; 10 nucleotides match TRBD2. V was clipped by 4 bases and J by 4 bases; unmatched bases: 5. This CDR3 region has 15 residues. In germline, CDR1 is SGHRS, CDR2 YFSETQ. Here the CDR3 reads CASSQLAGEYNEQFF. CDR3 DNA sequence: TGCGCCAGCAGCCAGCTAGCGGGAGAGTACAATGAGCAGTTCTTC.

J is TRBJ2-1 and V is TRBV4-1, with a tentative D call TRBD1 (6 bases). Trimming shortened V by 4 bases and J by 4 bases, and 26 bases separated the two germline ends. Germline V gives CDR1 MGHRA, CDR2 YSYEKL. The CDR3 consists of 19 residues. The CDR3 is CASSRALRTGQPDYNEQFF. CDR3 sequence (DNA): TGCGCCAGCAGCCGGGCACTCCGGACGGGACAACCAGATTACAATGAGCAGTTCTTC.

The V gene is TRBV6-5, the J gene TRBJ1-5, with D unclear. Trimming took 3 bases from V and 0 from J, leaving 9 bases between them. This CDR3 contains 15 residues. Germline CDR1 reads MNHEY; CDR2 reads SVGAGI. The chain's CDR3 is CASSYSGSSNQPQHF. The CDR3 DNA follows: TGTGCCAGCAGTTATTCGGGGAGTAGCAATCAGCCCCAGCATTTT.

The chain links TRBV7-8 to TRBJ2-5, with 10 bases identical to TRBD2. Germline V gene lookup returns CDR1 SGHVS and CDR2 FQNEAQ. This CDR3 comprises 15 residues. Trimming cost V 3 bases and J 5 bases; bases outside gene matches: 6. The CDR3 spells CASSFLAGGRETQYF. As DNA, the CDR3 is TGTGCCAGCAGCTTCTTAGCGGGGGGCCGGGAGACCCAGTACTTC. The full variable domain, completed using reference TRBV7-8 and TRBJ2-5, is GAGVSQSPRYKVAKRGQDVALRCDPISGHVSLFWYQQALGQGPEFLTYFQNEAQLDKSGLPSDRFFAERPEGSVSTLKIQRTQQEDSAVYLCASSFLAGGRETQYFGPGTRLLVL.

The CDR3 sequence: CSARDRAAFF. For the CDR3, the DNA is TGCAGTGCTAGAGATCGCGCTGCTTTCTTT. The chain employs TRBV20-1 and TRBJ1-1; D remains ambiguous. The germline V and J ends were trimmed by 0 bases and 11 bases, with 7 bases remaining between them. The CDR3 length is 10 residues. CDR1 and CDR2 (germline): DFQATT, SNEGSKA (reference sequence).

This chain connects TRBV4-1 to TRBJ1-2; D is perhaps TRBD1 (6 bases). This CDR3 comprises 15 residues. Germline assignment: CDR1 MGHRA and CDR2 YSYEKL. Trimming pared 1 base from V and 10 bases from J, leaving 19 bases between. In DNA, the CDR3 is TGCGCCAGCAGCCAAGGGCCCGAACGGGCAGGGGACTACACCTTC. It yields the protein CASSQGPERAGDYTF.

The V and J genes are TRBV5-1 and TRBJ2-5; D is uncertain. The germline gives CDR1 SGHRS, CDR2 YFSETQ. The CDR3 has 14 residues. Between the trimmed V and J ends, which lost 0 bases and 2 bases, there was a span of 8 bases. CDR3 residues: CASSLESPQETQYF. The DNA for the CDR3 is TGCGCCAGCAGCTTGGAATCCCCTCAAGAGACCCAGTACTTC.

The rearrangement links TRBV5-6 to TRBJ1-2, with D possibly matching TRBD1 (6 bases). V was trimmed by 0 bases and J by 8 bases, leaving 14 bases between them. This CDR3 comprises 14 residues. Germline V gene data show CDR1 as SGHDT and CDR2 as YYEEEE. The CDR3 sequence: CASSLAIAGEGYTF. In DNA form, the CDR3 reads TGTGCCAGCAGCTTGGCCATAGCAGGGGAAGGCTACACCTTC.

CDR3 in DNA: TGTGCCAGCAGTTTTCCCAGGGCTAGGCGCTATGGCTACACCTTC. Translated, it gives CASSFPRARRYGYTF. The chain links TRBV27 to TRBJ1-2, with D perhaps matching TRBD1 (5 bases). CDR1 is MNHEY, CDR2 SMNVEV, per germline (reference sequence). V was shortened by 3 bases and J by 4 bases, with 15 bases between the two germline ends. There are 15 residues in the CDR3.

The CDR3 nucleotides read TGTGCCAGCTCACCATGGACAGGGAAGGACACAGATACGCAGTATTTT. Its protein product is CASSPWTGKDTDTQYF. The chain has TRBV18 and TRBJ2-3; 8 nucleotides match TRBD1. After removal of 2 bases from V and 2 bases from J, the junction contained 6 bases not matched to a gene. Germline CDR1 and CDR2: KGHSH and LQKENI. The CDR3 is made up of 16 amino acids.